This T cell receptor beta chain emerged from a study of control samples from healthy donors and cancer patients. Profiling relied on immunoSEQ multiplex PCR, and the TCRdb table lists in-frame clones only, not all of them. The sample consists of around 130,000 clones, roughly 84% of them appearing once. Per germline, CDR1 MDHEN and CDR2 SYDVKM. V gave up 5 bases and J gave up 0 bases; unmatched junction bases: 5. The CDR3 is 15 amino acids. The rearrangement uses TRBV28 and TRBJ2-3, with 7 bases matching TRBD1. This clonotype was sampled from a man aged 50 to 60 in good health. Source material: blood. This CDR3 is CASSRRDSSTDTQYF. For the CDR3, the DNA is TGTGCCAGCAGTCGACGGGACAGCAGCACAGATACGCAGTATTTT.